The next 5 T cell receptor beta chains were all read from a single sample in a study of blood T cells in healthy people across ages. Primed by a sample-barcoded 5' primer and a J-beta primer mix, a second PCR proceeded for roughly 6 to 12 cycles. TCRdb analysed the 5' RACE reads with MiXCR anew, one entry per CDR3 protein. The profile shows about 1.8 million distinct CDR3 sequences, about 49% of them singletons. The sample was blood. These receptor sequences come from a middle-aged woman in good health.

In regard to this clonotype: Sequence at one end of the junction differs from germline and may be a read error. The chain employs TRBV6-5 and TRBJ1-6; no reliable D call. The CDR3 has 15 amino acids. Germline assignment: CDR1 MNHEY and CDR2 SVGAGI. This CDR3 is CASSYGVRENSHLHF. The CDR3 DNA is TGTGCCAGCAGTTACGGGGTTCGGGAGAATTCACACCTCCACTTT.

The J gene is TRBJ2-5, the V gene TRBV5-6; no firm D call. CDR3 length equals 16 residues. Germline assignment: CDR1 SGHDT and CDR2 YYEEEE. The V and J ends lost 0 bases and 5 bases respectively, with 17 bases between them. This CDR3 reads CASSLGFLPGGETQYF. The CDR3 DNA reads as TGTGCCAGCAGCTTGGGATTCTTGCCTGGTGGGGAGACCCAGTACTTC. Combining the CDR3 with reference TRBV5-6 and TRBJ2-5 gives the whole variable domain DAGVTQSPTHLIKTRGQQVTLRCSPKSGHDTVSWYQQALGQGPQFIFQYYEEEERQRGNFPDRFSGHQFPNYSSELNVNALLLGDSALYLCASSLGFLPGGETQYFGPGTRLLVL.

The chain links TRBV7-2 to TRBJ2-5; TRBD2 is a possible D gene (5 bases). The germline V gene has CDR1 SGHTA and CDR2 FQGNSA. Trimming cost V 5 bases and J 9 bases, with 19 bases left between them. This CDR3 has 14 amino acids. In DNA, the CDR3 is TGTGCCAGCAGCCCACGGACTCTTTATCAGGCCCAGTACTTC. It yields the protein CASSPRTLYQAQYF.

This clonotype was seen a handful of times. This sequence joins TRBV5-5 and TRBJ1-4, with TRBD1 identical over 9 bases. V trimming: 4 bases; J trimming: 4 bases; junction bases outside the gene matches: 8. This CDR3 spans 16 amino acids. Germline V gives CDR1 SGHKS, CDR2 YYEKEE (reference sequence). The DNA for the CDR3 is TGTGCCAGCAGCCCGATAGGGACAGGGATTAATGAAAAACTGTTTTTT. Amino acid sequence: CASSPIGTGINEKLFF.

This clonotype has only a few counts. This chain uses TRBV7-9 with TRBJ2-5; D possibly corresponds to TRBD1 (5 bases). Germline V lookup: CDR1 SEHNR, CDR2 FQNEAQ (reference sequence). This CDR3 comprises 15 residues. Trimming took off 5 bases at V and 3 bases at J, with 16 bases between the two ends. CDR3 sequence reads: CASSPQGPVKETQYF. DNA of the CDR3: TGTGCCAGCAGCCCGCAGGGCCCGGTAAAAGAGACCCAGTACTTC.